The 4 T cell receptor beta chains reported below all come from one sample, sequenced in a study of shared clonotypes between healthy human individuals. TCRdb keeps only in-frame clones here, not all; method: immunoSEQ multiplex PCR. Of around 1.1 million clones in the sample, around 77% were seen once. The sequencing sample was made of memory CD4+ T cells from PBMCs. Subset in this sample: CD45RA-negative fraction. These receptors were obtained from a young man in good health. Some clones in this sample may be carry-over from other donors' samples.

J is TRBJ2-3 and V is TRBV7-8; D possibly corresponds to TRBD2 (6 bases). The V end lost 5 bases, the J end lost 4 bases, and 22 bases lay between the germline ends. The length of the CDR3 is 17 residues. The germline V gene encodes CDR1 SGHVS and CDR2 FQNEAQ. The CDR3: CASSRATSNRLADTQYF. In DNA form, the CDR3 reads TGTGCCAGCAGCCGTGCAACGAGTAATAGACTAGCAGATACGCAGTATTTT.

There are many counts of this clone. The chain has TRBV6-1 and TRBJ2-2; D is unresolved. Trimming removed 8 bases from V and 1 base from J, with 14 bases in between. Germline CDR1 and CDR2: MNHNS and SASEGT. This CDR3 region has 15 residues. The CDR3 region is CASGRLQVNTGELFF. CDR3 in DNA: TGTGCCAGCGGCAGGTTGCAGGTGAACACCGGGGAGCTGTTTTTT.

As concerns this clone: A junction end diverges from the germline sequence, so it may reflect a read error. The rearrangement joins TRBV5-1 to TRBJ1-4, with TRBD1 identical over 9 bases. The CDR3 totals 16 residues. Germline CDR1 SGHRS, CDR2 YFSETQ. The DNA of the CDR3 is TGCGCCAGCAGCGCCTCCGCCGGGACAGGGAATGAGAAACTGTTTTTT. As protein: CASSASAGTGNEKLFF. The full variable domain, in which reference TRBV5-1 and TRBJ1-4 provide the parts outside the CDR3, is KAGVTQTPRYLIKTRGQQVTLSCSPISGHRSVSWYQQTPGQGLQFLFEYFSETQRNKGNFPGRFSGRQFSNSRSEMNVSTLELGDSALYLCASSASAGTGNEKLFFGSGTQLSVL.

This clone was observed a handful of times. The chain is built from TRBV5-5 and TRBJ2-7, with unresolved D. Germline CDR1 is SGHKS and CDR2 is YYEKEE (reference sequence). CDR3 length: 16 amino acids. V lost 4 bases, J lost 6 bases, and 23 bases lay in between. CDR3 DNA sequence: TGTGCCAGCAGCCTGATTCGTGTGGGATTCGGCCTCGAGCAGTACTTC. Its protein product is CASSLIRVGFGLEQYF.